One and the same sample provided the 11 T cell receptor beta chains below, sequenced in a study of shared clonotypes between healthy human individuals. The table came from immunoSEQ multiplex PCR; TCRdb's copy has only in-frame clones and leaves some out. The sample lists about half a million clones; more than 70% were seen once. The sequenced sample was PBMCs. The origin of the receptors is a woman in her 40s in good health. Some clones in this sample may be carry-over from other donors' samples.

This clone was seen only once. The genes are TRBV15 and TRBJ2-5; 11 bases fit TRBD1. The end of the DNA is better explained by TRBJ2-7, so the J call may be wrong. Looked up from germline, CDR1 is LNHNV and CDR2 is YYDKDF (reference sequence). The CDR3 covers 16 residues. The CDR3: CATSRDLGTGGNEQYF. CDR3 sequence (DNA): TGTGCCACCAGCAGAGATTTGGGGACAGGGGGAAACGAGCAGTACTTC.

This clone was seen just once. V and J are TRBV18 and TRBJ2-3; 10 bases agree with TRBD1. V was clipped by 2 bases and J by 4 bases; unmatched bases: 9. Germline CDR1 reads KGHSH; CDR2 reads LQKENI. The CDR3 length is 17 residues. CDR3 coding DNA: TGTGCCAGCTCACCAAATCCGGGACAGGGGCCTTCAGATACGCAGTATTTT. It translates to CASSPNPGQGPSDTQYF.

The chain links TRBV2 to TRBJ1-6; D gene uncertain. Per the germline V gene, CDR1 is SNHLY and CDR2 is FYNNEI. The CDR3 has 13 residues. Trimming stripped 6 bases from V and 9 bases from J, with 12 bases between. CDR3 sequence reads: CASSLEDASPLHF. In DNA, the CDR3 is TGTGCCAGCAGCTTGGAGGACGCTTCACCCCTCCACTTT.

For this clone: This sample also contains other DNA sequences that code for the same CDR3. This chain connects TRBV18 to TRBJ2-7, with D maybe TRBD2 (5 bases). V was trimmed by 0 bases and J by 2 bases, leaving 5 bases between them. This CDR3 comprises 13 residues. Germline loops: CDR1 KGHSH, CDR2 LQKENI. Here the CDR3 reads CASSPPSAYEQYF. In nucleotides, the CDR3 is TGTGCCAGCTCACCACCTAGCGCCTACGAGCAGTACTTC.

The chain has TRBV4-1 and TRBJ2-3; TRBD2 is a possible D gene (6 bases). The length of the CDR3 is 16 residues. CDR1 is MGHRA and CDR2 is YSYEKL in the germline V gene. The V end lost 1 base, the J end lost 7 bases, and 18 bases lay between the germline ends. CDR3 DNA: TGCGCCAGCAGCCAAGGTGGGACTGGAACCACCTATACGCAGTATTTT. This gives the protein CASSQGGTGTTYTQYF.

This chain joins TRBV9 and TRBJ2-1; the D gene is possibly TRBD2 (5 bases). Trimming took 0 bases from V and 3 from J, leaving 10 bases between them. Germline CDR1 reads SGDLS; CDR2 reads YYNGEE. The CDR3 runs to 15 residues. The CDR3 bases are TGTGCCAGCAGCGTAGCCGGGAACAACTACAATGAGCAGTTCTTC. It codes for CASSVAGNNYNEQFF.

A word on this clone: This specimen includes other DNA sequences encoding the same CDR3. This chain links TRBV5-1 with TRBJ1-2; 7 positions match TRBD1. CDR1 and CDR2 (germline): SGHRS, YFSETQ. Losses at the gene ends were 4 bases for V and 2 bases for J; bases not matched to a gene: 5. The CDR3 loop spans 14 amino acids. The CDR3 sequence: CASSPQGGNYGYTF. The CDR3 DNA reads TGCGCCAGCAGCCCTCAGGGGGGGAACTATGGCTACACCTTC.

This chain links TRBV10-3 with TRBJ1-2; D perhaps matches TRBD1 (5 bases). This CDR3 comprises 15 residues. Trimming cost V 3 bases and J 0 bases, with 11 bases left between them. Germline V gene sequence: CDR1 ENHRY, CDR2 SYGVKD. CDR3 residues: CAISERGRANYGYTF. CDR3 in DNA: TGTGCCATCAGTGAAAGGGGCAGGGCTAACTATGGCTACACCTTC.

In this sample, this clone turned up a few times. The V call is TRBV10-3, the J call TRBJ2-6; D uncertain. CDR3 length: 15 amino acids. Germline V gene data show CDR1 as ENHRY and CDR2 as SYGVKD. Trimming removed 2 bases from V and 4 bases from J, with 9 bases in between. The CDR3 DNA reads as TGTGCCATCAGTGAGAGTGGGATCGGGGCCAACGTCCTGACTTTC. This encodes CAISESGIGANVLTF.

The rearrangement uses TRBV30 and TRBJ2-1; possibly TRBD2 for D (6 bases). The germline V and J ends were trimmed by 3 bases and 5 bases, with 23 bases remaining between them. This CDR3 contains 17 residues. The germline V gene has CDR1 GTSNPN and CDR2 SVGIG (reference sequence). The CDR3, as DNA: TGTGCCTGGAGCCGTGGGGGAGGCGGGGACTGGGACAATGAGCAGTTCTTC. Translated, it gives CAWSRGGGGDWDNEQFF.

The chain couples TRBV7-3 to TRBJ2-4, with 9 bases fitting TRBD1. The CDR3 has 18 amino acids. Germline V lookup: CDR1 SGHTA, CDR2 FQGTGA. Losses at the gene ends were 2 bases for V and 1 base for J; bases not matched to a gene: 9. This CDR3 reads CASSLGPYRGRAKNIQYF. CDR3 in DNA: TGTGCCAGCAGCTTAGGCCCGTACAGGGGGCGGGCCAAAAACATTCAGTACTTC. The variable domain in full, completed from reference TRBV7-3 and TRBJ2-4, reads GAGVSQTPSNKVTEKGKYVELRCDPISGHTALYWYRQSLGQGPEFLIYFQGTGAADDSGLPNDRFFAVRPEGSVSTLKIQRTERGDSAVYLCASSLGPYRGRAKNIQYFGAGTRLSVL.